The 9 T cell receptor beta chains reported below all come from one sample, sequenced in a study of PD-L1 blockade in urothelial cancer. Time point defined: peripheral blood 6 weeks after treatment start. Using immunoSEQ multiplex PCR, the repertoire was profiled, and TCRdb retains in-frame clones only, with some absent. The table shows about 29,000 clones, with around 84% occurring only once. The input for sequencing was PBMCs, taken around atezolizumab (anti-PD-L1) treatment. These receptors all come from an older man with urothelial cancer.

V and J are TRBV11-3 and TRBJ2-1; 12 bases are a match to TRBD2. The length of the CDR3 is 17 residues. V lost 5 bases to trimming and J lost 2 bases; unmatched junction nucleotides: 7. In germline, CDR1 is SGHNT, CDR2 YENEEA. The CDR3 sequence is CASSLGTSGRPYNEQFF. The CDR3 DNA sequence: TGTGCCAGCAGCCTCGGTACTAGCGGGAGGCCCTACAATGAGCAGTTCTTC.

The CDR3 protein is CASSQDRNPSGNTIYF. CDR3 DNA sequence: TGTGCCAGCAGCCAAGACAGAAATCCCTCTGGAAACACCATATATTTT. This rearrangement joins TRBV7-6 to TRBJ1-3, with D tentatively TRBD1 (5 bases). Trimming removed 5 bases at V and 0 bases at J, with 14 bases between. Germline V gene data show CDR1 as SGHVS and CDR2 as FNYEAQ. The CDR3 is 16 amino acids.

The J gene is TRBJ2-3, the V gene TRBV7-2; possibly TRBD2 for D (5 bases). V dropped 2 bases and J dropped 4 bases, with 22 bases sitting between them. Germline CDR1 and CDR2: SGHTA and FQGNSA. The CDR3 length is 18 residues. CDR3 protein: CASSLFGVWAPDADTQYF. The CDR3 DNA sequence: TGTGCCAGCAGCTTATTCGGGGTTTGGGCGCCGGATGCAGATACGCAGTATTTT.

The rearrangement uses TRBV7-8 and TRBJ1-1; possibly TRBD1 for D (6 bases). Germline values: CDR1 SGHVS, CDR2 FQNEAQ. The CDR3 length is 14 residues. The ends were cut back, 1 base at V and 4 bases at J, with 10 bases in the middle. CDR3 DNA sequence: TGTGCCAGCAGCTTAGTACAGGGTGGCACTGAAGCTTTCTTT. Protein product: CASSLVQGGTEAFF.

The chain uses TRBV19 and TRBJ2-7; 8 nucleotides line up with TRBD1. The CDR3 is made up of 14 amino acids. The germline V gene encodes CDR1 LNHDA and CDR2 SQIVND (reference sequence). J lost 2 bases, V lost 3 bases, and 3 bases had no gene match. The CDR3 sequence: CASSIRDRTYEQYF. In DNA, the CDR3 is TGTGCCAGTAGTATCCGGGACAGGACCTACGAGCAGTACTTC.

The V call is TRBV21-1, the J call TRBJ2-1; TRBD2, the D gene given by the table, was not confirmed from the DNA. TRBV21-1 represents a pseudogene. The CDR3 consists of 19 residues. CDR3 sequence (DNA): TGTGCCAGCAGCAAAGATCGGCCTAGCGGGAGTTTTTCCTACAATGAGCAGTTCTTC. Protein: CASSKDRPSGSFSYNEQFF.

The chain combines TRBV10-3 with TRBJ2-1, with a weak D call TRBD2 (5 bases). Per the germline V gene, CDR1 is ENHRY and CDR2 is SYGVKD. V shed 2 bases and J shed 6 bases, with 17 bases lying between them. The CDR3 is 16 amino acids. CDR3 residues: CAISERAGSVSNEQFF. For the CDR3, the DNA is TGTGCCATCAGTGAGAGGGCGGGCAGCGTTTCCAATGAGCAGTTCTTC.

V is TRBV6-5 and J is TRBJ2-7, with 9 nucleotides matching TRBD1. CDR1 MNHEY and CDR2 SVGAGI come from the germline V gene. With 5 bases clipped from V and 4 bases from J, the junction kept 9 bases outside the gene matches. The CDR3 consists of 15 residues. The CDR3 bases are TGTGCCAGCAGTACACTACCGGGACAGGGTTACGAGCAGTACTTC. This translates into CASSTLPGQGYEQYF.

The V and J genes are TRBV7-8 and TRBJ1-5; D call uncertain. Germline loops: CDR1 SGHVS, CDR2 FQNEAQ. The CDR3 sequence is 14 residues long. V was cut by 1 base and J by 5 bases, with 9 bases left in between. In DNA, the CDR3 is TGTGCCAGCAGCTTAGGCGGTGCGGATCAGCCCCAGCATTTT. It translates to CASSLGGADQPQHF.